This is a list of T cell receptor beta chains from one sample in a study of T cell changes during pregnancy in multiple sclerosis. Only in-frame clones appear in the TCRdb table, and some are missing; sequencing was by immunoSEQ multiplex PCR. The sample records 43,000 or so clones, roughly 91% being singletons. The sample was PBMCs (not recorded whether the cells were cultured). These receptors came from a female donor with multiple sclerosis, enrolled in a pregnancy study. Both conserved end residues are part of each CDR3. The order of the fields is D gene, V gene, CDR3 length, J gene, clone size, CDR3 protein, CDR3 DNA. A D gene is named only where the DNA matches it firmly. Clone size is given for some rows only: seen once, a few or many times, or a class if the clone is expanded.

D gene: TRBD2; V gene: TRBV28; CDR3 length: 16; J gene: TRBJ2-7; clone size: .; CDR3 protein: CASSSPSLAGRYEQYF; CDR3 DNA: TGTGCCAGCAGTTCCCCTTCCCTAGCGGGAAGGTACGAGCAGTACTTC
D gene: TRBD1; V gene: TRBV6-5; CDR3 length: 15; J gene: TRBJ1-1; clone size: .; CDR3 protein: CASNPRAGGRTEAFF; CDR3 DNA: TGTGCCAGCAATCCACGGGCAGGGGGCCGCACTGAAGCTTTCTTT
D gene: TRBD1; V gene: TRBV27; CDR3 length: 15; J gene: TRBJ2-5; clone size: .; CDR3 protein: CASSSGGFNGETQYF; CDR3 DNA: TGTGCCAGCAGTTCAGGGGGCTTTAATGGAGAGACCCAGTACTTC
D gene: .; V gene: TRBV6-1; CDR3 length: 17; J gene: TRBJ1-1; clone size: once; CDR3 protein: CASSVFPKSAVNTEAFF; CDR3 DNA: TGTGCCAGCAGTGTGTTCCCAAAATCGGCGGTGAACACTGAAGCTTTCTTT
D gene: .; V gene: TRBV7-2; CDR3 length: 16; J gene: TRBJ1-2; clone size: .; CDR3 protein: CASSLTGLISNYGYTF; CDR3 DNA: TGTGCCAGCAGCTTGACTGGACTGATTTCGAACTATGGCTACACCTTC
D gene: .; V gene: TRBV6-4; CDR3 length: 15; J gene: TRBJ2-2; clone size: .; CDR3 protein: CASSTVDTNTGELFF; CDR3 DNA: TGTGCCAGCAGTACAGTGGACACGAACACCGGGGAGCTGTTTTTT
D gene: TRBD1; V gene: TRBV6-1; CDR3 length: 15; J gene: TRBJ2-7; clone size: .; CDR3 protein: CASRDPGQGFYEQYF; CDR3 DNA: TGTGCCAGCAGGGATCCGGGACAGGGATTCTACGAGCAGTACTTC
D gene: TRBD1; V gene: TRBV6-5; CDR3 length: 15; J gene: TRBJ1-2; clone size: .; CDR3 protein: CASIAGTGPNYGYTF; CDR3 DNA: TGTGCCAGCATCGCCGGGACAGGGCCTAACTATGGCTACACCTTC
D gene: TRBD2; V gene: TRBV27; CDR3 length: 14; J gene: TRBJ2-7; clone size: .; CDR3 protein: CASSSSGKTYEQYF; CDR3 DNA: TGTGCCAGCAGTAGCAGCGGGAAGACCTACGAGCAGTACTTC
D gene: .; V gene: TRBV6-6; CDR3 length: 14; J gene: TRBJ1-1; clone size: .; CDR3 protein: CASSPPGPNTEAFF; CDR3 DNA: TGTGCCAGCAGTCCCCCAGGACCGAACACTGAAGCTTTCTTT
D gene: .; V gene: TRBV27; CDR3 length: 14; J gene: TRBJ2-7; clone size: .; CDR3 protein: CASSHNLASYEQYF; CDR3 DNA: TGTGCCAGCAGTCATAATCTAGCGTCCTACGAGCAGTACTTC
D gene: .; V gene: TRBV21-1; CDR3 length: 12; J gene: TRBJ2-7; clone size: .; CDR3 protein: CASSHKSYEQYF; CDR3 DNA: TGTGCCAGCAGCCACAAGTCCTACGAGCAGTACTTC
D gene: TRBD1; V gene: TRBV27; CDR3 length: 19; J gene: TRBJ1-2; clone size: .; CDR3 protein: CASSFQTFGRQGLNYGYTF; CDR3 DNA: TGTGCCAGCAGTTTCCAGACTTTCGGTCGACAGGGATTAAACTATGGCTACACCTTC
D gene: .; V gene: TRBV20-1; CDR3 length: 11; J gene: TRBJ2-7; clone size: .; CDR3 protein: CSASTDYEQYF; CDR3 DNA: TGCAGTGCCTCGACAGACTACGAGCAGTACTTC
D gene: .; V gene: TRBV30; CDR3 length: 13; J gene: TRBJ1-1; clone size: .; CDR3 protein: CAWSGQGNTEAFF; CDR3 DNA: TGTGCCTGGAGTGGTCAGGGGAACACTGAAGCTTTCTTT
D gene: .; V gene: TRBV2; CDR3 length: 15; J gene: TRBJ2-7; clone size: .; CDR3 protein: CASRTGQRYSYEQYF; CDR3 DNA: TGTGCCAGCAGGACAGGACAGCGGTACTCCTACGAGCAGTACTTC
D gene: .; V gene: TRBV6-5; CDR3 length: 15; J gene: TRBJ1-4; clone size: .; CDR3 protein: CASSYSGLTNEKLFF; CDR3 DNA: TGTGCCAGCAGTTACTCGGGGCTGACTAATGAAAAACTGTTTTTT
D gene: .; V gene: TRBV19; CDR3 length: 14; J gene: TRBJ2-1; clone size: .; CDR3 protein: CASSMALPSEEQFF; CDR3 DNA: TGTGCCAGTAGTATGGCCCTACCTTCCGAAGAGCAGTTCTTC
D gene: .; V gene: TRBV19; CDR3 length: 13; J gene: TRBJ2-5; clone size: .; CDR3 protein: CASGGAYQETQYF; CDR3 DNA: TGTGCCAGTGGGGGGGCATACCAAGAGACCCAGTACTTC
D gene: .; V gene: TRBV28; CDR3 length: 10; J gene: TRBJ2-7; clone size: .; CDR3 protein: CASSGTEQYF; CDR3 DNA: TGTGCCAGCAGCGGGACCGAGCAGTACTTC
D gene: .; V gene: TRBV10-2; CDR3 length: 17; J gene: TRBJ2-7; clone size: once; CDR3 protein: CASMALSVLIPSYEQYF; CDR3 DNA: TGCGCCAGCATGGCCCTATCAGTTCTCATTCCCTCCTACGAGCAGTACTTC
D gene: .; V gene: TRBV6-5; CDR3 length: 16; J gene: TRBJ2-5; clone size: .; CDR3 protein: CASSYSTGVRAETQYF; CDR3 DNA: TGTGCCAGCAGTTACTCAACGGGGGTGAGGGCGGAGACCCAGTACTTC
D gene: .; V gene: TRBV21-1; CDR3 length: 15; J gene: TRBJ1-1; clone size: once; CDR3 protein: CASSKGWLGNTEAFF; CDR3 DNA: TGTGCCAGCAGCAAAGGATGGCTGGGGAACACTGAAGCTTTCTTT
D gene: TRBD2; V gene: TRBV7-9; CDR3 length: 16; J gene: TRBJ2-1; clone size: .; CDR3 protein: CASSDRSGRAYNEQFF; CDR3 DNA: TGTGCCAGCAGCGATCGGAGCGGGAGGGCGTACAATGAGCAGTTCTTC
D gene: .; V gene: TRBV7-2; CDR3 length: 16; J gene: TRBJ2-5; clone size: once; CDR3 protein: CASSSATTVYQETQYF; CDR3 DNA: TGTGCCAGCAGCTCAGCCACGACAGTGTACCAAGAGACCCAGTACTTC
D gene: TRBD1; V gene: TRBV29-1; CDR3 length: 14; J gene: TRBJ1-1; clone size: .; CDR3 protein: CSVEVGQGTTEAFF; CDR3 DNA: TGCAGCGTTGAAGTGGGACAGGGTACTACTGAAGCTTTCTTT
D gene: .; V gene: TRBV6-1; CDR3 length: 15; J gene: TRBJ2-5; clone size: .; CDR3 protein: CASSELPLLQETQYF; CDR3 DNA: TGTGCCAGCAGTGAGCTCCCGCTATTACAAGAGACCCAGTACTTC
D gene: .; V gene: TRBV5-1; CDR3 length: 15; J gene: TRBJ2-7; clone size: .; CDR3 protein: CASSLFSKSSYEQYF; CDR3 DNA: TGCGCCAGCAGCTTGTTTTCGAAGAGCTCCTACGAGCAGTACTTC
D gene: .; V gene: TRBV4-1; CDR3 length: 16; J gene: TRBJ2-2; clone size: .; CDR3 protein: CASSQEPAPNTGELFF; CDR3 DNA: TGCGCCAGCAGCCAAGAACCTGCCCCGAACACCGGGGAGCTGTTTTTT
D gene: .; V gene: TRBV27; CDR3 length: 19; J gene: TRBJ1-2; clone size: .; CDR3 protein: CASSLYMDQGPVGVDGYTF; CDR3 DNA: TGTGCCAGCAGTTTATACATGGATCAGGGTCCCGTCGGAGTAGATGGCTACACCTTC
D gene: TRBD2; V gene: TRBV6-1; CDR3 length: 18; J gene: TRBJ2-2; clone size: .; CDR3 protein: CASSERYSGNPNTGELFF; CDR3 DNA: TGTGCCAGCAGTGAAAGATATAGCGGGAACCCGAACACCGGGGAGCTGTTTTTT
D gene: .; V gene: TRBV19; CDR3 length: 13; J gene: TRBJ2-7; clone size: .; CDR3 protein: CASSGTGASEQYF; CDR3 DNA: TGTGCCAGTAGTGGGACGGGAGCGTCCGAGCAGTACTTC
D gene: .; V gene: TRBV7-7; CDR3 length: 13; J gene: TRBJ2-5; clone size: .; CDR3 protein: CASSLGAEETQYF; CDR3 DNA: TGTGCCAGCAGCTTAGGGGCGGAAGAGACCCAGTACTTC
D gene: TRBD2; V gene: TRBV10-3; CDR3 length: 14; J gene: TRBJ2-1; clone size: .; CDR3 protein: CATRTSGPYNEQFF; CDR3 DNA: TGTGCCACGAGGACTAGCGGACCTTACAATGAGCAGTTCTTC
D gene: .; V gene: TRBV11-3; CDR3 length: 13; J gene: TRBJ2-3; clone size: .; CDR3 protein: CASSLDSREGQYF; CDR3 DNA: TGTGCCAGCAGCCTTGACAGCCGAGAGGGGCAGTATTTT
D gene: .; V gene: TRBV5-1; CDR3 length: 14; J gene: TRBJ2-3; clone size: .; CDR3 protein: CASSLGAATDTQYF; CDR3 DNA: TGCGCCAGCAGCTTGGGGGCAGCCACAGATACGCAGTATTTT
D gene: .; V gene: TRBV19; CDR3 length: 16; J gene: TRBJ1-3; clone size: .; CDR3 protein: CASSQPPAAAGNTIYF; CDR3 DNA: TGTGCCAGTAGCCAACCCCCCGCGGCGGCTGGAAACACCATATATTTT
D gene: TRBD1; V gene: TRBV6-1; CDR3 length: 15; J gene: TRBJ2-7; clone size: .; CDR3 protein: CASSDGLDRTYEQYF; CDR3 DNA: TGTGCCAGCAGTGACGGTTTGGACAGGACCTACGAGCAGTACTTC
D gene: .; V gene: TRBV7-9; CDR3 length: 14; J gene: TRBJ2-7; clone size: .; CDR3 protein: CASSSSNKGYEQYF; CDR3 DNA: TGTGCCAGCAGCTCCTCGAATAAGGGCTACGAGCAGTACTTC
D gene: .; V gene: TRBV5-6; CDR3 length: 18; J gene: TRBJ2-7; clone size: .; CDR3 protein: CASSLELDSGRESYEQYF; CDR3 DNA: TGTGCCAGCAGCTTGGAGCTAGATAGTGGACGGGAAAGCTACGAGCAGTACTTC
D gene: .; V gene: TRBV11-2; CDR3 length: 13; J gene: TRBJ1-5; clone size: .; CDR3 protein: CASSLGEDRAQHF; CDR3 DNA: TGTGCCAGCAGCTTAGGAGAGGACAGAGCCCAGCATTTT
D gene: .; V gene: TRBV5-1; CDR3 length: 17; J gene: TRBJ2-2; clone size: .; CDR3 protein: CASSPRGRDANTGELFF; CDR3 DNA: TGCGCCAGCAGCCCCCGCGGCAGGGACGCGAACACCGGGGAGCTGTTTTTT
D gene: .; V gene: TRBV6-1; CDR3 length: 14; J gene: TRBJ2-1; clone size: .; CDR3 protein: CASSGRSSYNEQFF; CDR3 DNA: TGTGCCAGCAGTGGGAGAAGCTCCTACAATGAGCAGTTCTTC
D gene: TRBD1; V gene: TRBV7-9; CDR3 length: 14; J gene: TRBJ2-7; clone size: few; CDR3 protein: CASSLGQGVNEQYF; CDR3 DNA: TGTGCCAGCAGCCTGGGACAGGGCGTCAACGAGCAGTACTTC
D gene: .; V gene: TRBV7-6; CDR3 length: 12; J gene: TRBJ2-2; clone size: .; CDR3 protein: CASSRPRGELFF; CDR3 DNA: TGTGCCAGCAGCCGCCCCCGCGGGGAGCTGTTTTTT
D gene: TRBD1; V gene: TRBV28; CDR3 length: 14; J gene: TRBJ1-1; clone size: once; CDR3 protein: CASSLWGRDREAFF; CDR3 DNA: TGTGCCAGCAGTTTATGGGGGAGGGACAGGGAAGCTTTCTTT
D gene: TRBD2; V gene: TRBV30; CDR3 length: 15; J gene: TRBJ2-1; clone size: .; CDR3 protein: CAWSLLAGGRDEQFF; CDR3 DNA: TGTGCCTGGAGCCTATTAGCGGGAGGCAGGGATGAGCAGTTCTTC
D gene: TRBD2; V gene: TRBV5-1; CDR3 length: 14; J gene: TRBJ2-1; clone size: .; CDR3 protein: CASRYSGSYNEQFF; CDR3 DNA: TGCGCCAGCAGGTATAGCGGGAGCTACAATGAGCAGTTCTTC
D gene: .; V gene: TRBV27; CDR3 length: 13; J gene: TRBJ1-2; clone size: .; CDR3 protein: CASSPRLTHGYTF; CDR3 DNA: TGTGCCAGCAGTCCCAGACTGACGCATGGCTACACCTTC
D gene: .; V gene: TRBV10-3; CDR3 length: 14; J gene: TRBJ1-1; clone size: .; CDR3 protein: CAISERRGDTEAFF; CDR3 DNA: TGTGCCATCAGTGAAAGGAGGGGGGACACTGAAGCTTTCTTT
D gene: TRBD2; V gene: TRBV19; CDR3 length: 13; J gene: TRBJ2-7; clone size: .; CDR3 protein: CASSIREGYEQYF; CDR3 DNA: TGTGCCAGTAGTATACGGGAGGGTTACGAGCAGTACTTC
D gene: .; V gene: TRBV6-5; CDR3 length: 15; J gene: TRBJ1-1; clone size: once; CDR3 protein: CASSYVRATYLEAFF; CDR3 DNA: TGTGCCAGCAGTTACGTCAGGGCCACGTATCTTGAAGCTTTCTTT
D gene: TRBD2; V gene: TRBV7-9; CDR3 length: 17; J gene: TRBJ2-3; clone size: .; CDR3 protein: CASSSGLAGGIADTQYF; CDR3 DNA: TGTGCCAGCAGCTCGGGACTAGCGGGAGGTATCGCAGATACGCAGTATTTT
D gene: .; V gene: TRBV6-5; CDR3 length: 13; J gene: TRBJ1-5; clone size: .; CDR3 protein: CASSPRGGQPQHF; CDR3 DNA: TGTGCCAGCTCCCCCAGGGGAGGGCAGCCCCAGCATTTT
D gene: TRBD2; V gene: TRBV13; CDR3 length: 17; J gene: TRBJ2-3; clone size: .; CDR3 protein: CASSRGTSGRVRDTQYF; CDR3 DNA: TGTGCCAGCAGCCGCGGGACTAGCGGGAGGGTTAGAGATACGCAGTATTTT
D gene: .; V gene: TRBV21-1; CDR3 length: 12; J gene: TRBJ1-1; clone size: once; CDR3 protein: CAGGELNTEAFF; CDR3 DNA: TGTGCCGGGGGGGAGTTAAACACTGAAGCTTTCTTT
D gene: TRBD2; V gene: TRBV5-6; CDR3 length: 16; J gene: TRBJ2-7; clone size: .; CDR3 protein: CASSLVLGLAGAEQYF; CDR3 DNA: TGTGCCAGCAGCTTGGTTTTGGGACTAGCGGGAGCCGAGCAGTACTTC
D gene: .; V gene: TRBV12-5; CDR3 length: 14; J gene: TRBJ2-3; clone size: .; CDR3 protein: CASGLVLADYTQYF; CDR3 DNA: TGTGCTAGTGGTTTGGTACTAGCAGACTATACGCAGTATTTT
D gene: .; V gene: TRBV25-1; CDR3 length: 16; J gene: TRBJ1-2; clone size: .; CDR3 protein: CASSESSGGARDGYTF; CDR3 DNA: TGTGCCAGCAGTGAATCGTCTGGGGGGGCGCGGGATGGCTACACCTTC
D gene: TRBD1; V gene: TRBV18; CDR3 length: 17; J gene: TRBJ1-2; clone size: .; CDR3 protein: CASSPLGPGQGGYGYTF; CDR3 DNA: TGTGCCAGCTCACCATTAGGCCCGGGACAGGGCGGGTATGGCTACACCTTC